This is a list of T cell receptor beta chains from one sample in a study of blood T cell repertoires in COVID-19. Sequenced by immunoSEQ multiplex PCR; TCRdb stores in-frame clones only, minus some. The sample holds roughly 330,000 clones, approximately 89% seen once. What was sequenced was PBMCs or T cells enriched from blood (not recorded which). All receptors come from a man aged 30 to 39 who had recovered from COVID-19. Each CDR3 is given with its conserved first and last residue. The D gene is left open where the match is weak.

D gene,V gene,J gene,CDR3 protein,CDR3 DNA
TRBD1,TRBV7-9,TRBJ1-6,CASSPQGTGHAPLHF,TGTGCCAGCAGCCCCCAAGGGACAGGCCACGCACCCCTCCACTTT
.,TRBV24-1,TRBJ2-2,CATSDPDRGNTGELFF,TGTGCCACCAGTGATCCTGACCGGGGGAACACCGGGGAGCTGTTTTTT
TRBD2,TRBV15,TRBJ2-7,CATGSLAGGYEQYF,TGTGCCACAGGATCATTAGCGGGGGGCTACGAGCAGTACTTC
.,TRBV29-1,TRBJ2-1,CSVLGQSFSYNEQFF,TGCAGCGTGCTTGGACAGTCTTTCTCCTACAATGAGCAGTTCTTC
TRBD1,TRBV4-2,TRBJ2-7,CASSQDLNRGVDEQYF,TGTGCCAGCAGCCAAGATCTAAACAGGGGGGTGGACGAGCAGTACTTC
TRBD2,TRBV27,TRBJ2-2,CASSLPGGASGHTGELFF,TGTGCCAGCAGTTTACCCGGGGGAGCTAGCGGACACACCGGGGAGCTGTTTTTT
TRBD1,TRBV10-3,TRBJ1-6,CAISVGQPNNSPLHF,TGTGCCATCAGTGTGGGACAGCCGAATAATTCACCCCTCCACTTT
TRBD1,TRBV2,TRBJ2-7,CAGQVVDEQYF,TGTGCCGGACAGGTGGTTGACGAGCAGTACTTC
.,TRBV5-4,TRBJ2-5,CASRTGQYQETQYF,TGTGCCAGCAGGACCGGACAGTACCAAGAGACCCAGTACTTC
.,TRBV7-2,TRBJ1-4,CASSPLGGNEKLFF,TGTGCCAGCAGCCCACTCGGGGGAAATGAAAAACTGTTTTTT
.,TRBV9,TRBJ1-2,CASSLTPTNYGYTF,TGTGCCAGCAGCCTAACCCCAACTAACTATGGCTACACCTTC
TRBD1,TRBV28,TRBJ2-2,CATDRVNTGELFF,TGTGCCACGGACAGGGTGAACACCGGGGAGCTGTTTTTT
TRBD1,TRBV5-1,TRBJ2-3,CASSLGDSYSSTDTQYF,TGCGCCAGCAGCTTGGGGGACAGCTATTCTAGCACAGATACGCAGTATTTT
TRBD1,TRBV7-8,TRBJ1-3,CASSSGQPRGNTIYF,TGTGCCAGCAGCTCGGGACAGCCCAGGGGAAACACCATATATTTT
.,TRBV4-1,TRBJ2-3,CASRREQATDTQYF,TGCGCCAGCAGACGGGAGCAAGCCACAGATACGCAGTATTTT
.,TRBV7-9,TRBJ2-1,CASSLPTQGGQFF,TGTGCCAGCAGCCTACCCACCCAGGGGGGGCAGTTCTTC
TRBD1,TRBV7-9,TRBJ1-2,CASRRPGQGFSNYGYTF,TGTGCCAGCAGACGACCGGGACAGGGATTCTCTAACTATGGCTACACCTTC
.,TRBV29-1,TRBJ1-2,CSVEPHGLYSYGYTF,TGCAGCGTTGAACCCCACGGTCTCTACTCATATGGCTACACCTTC
.,TRBV2,TRBJ1-6,CASRDSPRSSYNSPLHF,TGTGCCAGCAGGGACAGCCCTCGGAGCTCCTATAATTCACCCCTCCACTTT
TRBD1,TRBV6-5,TRBJ2-1,CATYRRGRYNEQFF,TGTGCCACATATCGCAGGGGGCGGTACAATGAGCAGTTCTTC
TRBD1,TRBV27,TRBJ2-7,CASSLTWDRVYEQYF,TGTGCCAGCAGTTTAACCTGGGACAGGGTCTACGAGCAGTACTTC
.,TRBV4-1,TRBJ2-3,CASSQEVHNTDTQYF,TGCGCCAGCAGCCAAGAAGTCCACAACACAGATACGCAGTATTTT
.,TRBV24-1,TRBJ2-1,CATSDPTVNEQFF,TGTGCCACCAGTGATCCGACAGTCAATGAGCAGTTCTTC